This T cell receptor beta chain was recovered during a study of control samples from healthy donors and cancer patients. This clone was observed a few times. The V gene's germline CDR1 is SGHNT and CDR2 YYREEE (reference sequence). Trimming at V came to 4 bases and at J to 13 bases, leaving 15 bases not matched to a gene. CDR3 length equals 16 residues. Generated by immunoSEQ multiplex PCR, the TCRdb table keeps only in-frame clones and is missing some. The sample records under 200,000 clones, roughly 91% being singletons. The sequenced sample was blood. The chain combines TRBV5-4 with TRBJ2-1, with 12 bases matching TRBD2. This TCR was sampled from a woman aged 25 to 39 in good health. CDR3 sequence: CASSPTPGPSGGGQFF. The CDR3 coding sequence is TGTGCCAGCAGCCCCACACCAGGGCCTAGCGGGGGGGGACAGTTCTTC.